This T cell receptor beta chain was sequenced during a study of T cell clonality in common variable immunodeficiency. Study-level findings and limits: CVID subjects shared fewer TCRbeta clones than healthy controls did. TCRbeta clonality was increased in CVID versus healthy controls. Reportedly, TCR beta sequences from common variable immunodeficiency showed fewer deletions and N-nucleotide insertions.

V was pared by 2 bases and J by 3 bases, with 13 bases of the junction left unmatched. This CDR3 contains 19 residues. Germline V lookup: CDR1 SNHLY, CDR2 FYNNEI. Sequencing used immunoSEQ multiplex PCR; TCRdb keeps in-frame clones, though not all of them. The sample was found to contain roughly 57,000 clones, and every one recurs. Donors gave roughly 4.5 to 8 ml heparinized peripheral whole blood. This clone was picked up many times. Antigen specificity is unknown. The CDR3 goes on 3 residues after the read ends, and that part is filled in from the germline J gene. Different DNA sequences within this sample yield the same CDR3.

The specimen was peripheral blood mononuclear cells. This chain links TRBV2 with TRBJ2-2; 9 bases line up with TRBD2. This sequence was found in a person between 18 and 75 years old in good health. The CDR3 is CASSESVSWTSEDTGELFF. CDR3 bases read: TGTGCCAGCAGTGAAAGTGTGTCCTGGACTAGCGAGGACACCGGGGAG.